The 14 T cell receptor beta chains reported below all come from one sample, sequenced in a study of blood T cell repertoires in COVID-19. The repertoire was sequenced with immunoSEQ multiplex PCR; TCRdb's copy has only in-frame clones and lacks some. The sample lists around 190,000 clones, more than 75% seen once, with roughly 4.5% in the top ten. The material sequenced was peripheral blood. These receptors were taken from a woman of 80 years or more with acute or convalescent COVID-19.

This clone was found a few times. The chain recombines TRBV23-1 with TRBJ2-7; TRBD1 is a possible D gene (6 bases). TRBV23-1 is known as an ORF, though its function is uncertain. This CDR3 has 14 amino acids. The V end lost 9 bases, the J end lost 4 bases, and 19 bases lay between the germline ends. This CDR3 reads CARLAGQRVYEQYF. The CDR3 coding sequence is TGCGCCAGACTGGCAGGACAGAGAGTTTACGAGCAGTACTTC.

The V call is TRBV7-6, the J call TRBJ2-1; 7 bases agree with TRBD2. Germline V CDR1 and CDR2: SGHVS, FNYEAQ. The CDR3 covers 15 residues. V dropped 1 base and J dropped 4; count of bases not matched to a gene: 4. The CDR3 DNA follows: TGTGCCAGCAGCTTAGACGCGGGAGCATACAATGAGCAGTTCTTC. This gives the protein CASSLDAGAYNEQFF.

This chain connects TRBV24-1 to TRBJ2-1; 9 bases align to TRBD1. Germline CDR1 and CDR2: KGHDR and SFDVKD. CDR3 size: 18 residues. Trimming at V came to 3 bases and at J to 3 bases, leaving 11 bases not matched to a gene. CDR3 loop: CATSDPAPTGGNYNEQFF. CDR3 in DNA: TGTGCCACCAGTGATCCCGCCCCGACAGGGGGAAACTACAATGAGCAGTTCTTC.

V usage is TRBV15 and J usage is TRBJ2-7, with 8 nucleotides matching TRBD2. The CDR3 sequence is 16 residues long. Trimming took 0 bases from V and 3 from J; bases not matched to a gene: 7. Germline V gene data show CDR1 as LNHNV and CDR2 as YYDKDF (reference sequence). CDR3 protein: CATSRDRASGLYEQYF. For the CDR3, the DNA is TGTGCCACCAGCAGAGATAGGGCTAGCGGGCTCTACGAGCAGTACTTC.

The chain has TRBV27 and TRBJ1-6; a weak D match, TRBD1 (5 bases). Trimming stripped 2 bases from V and 6 bases from J, with 8 bases between. Germline lookup yields CDR1 MNHEY and CDR2 SMNVEV (reference sequence). This CDR3 has 14 residues. CDR3 DNA: TGTGCCAGCAGTTTAATCCAGGGTAATTCACCCCTCCACTTT. Amino acids: CASSLIQGNSPLHF.

The chain uses TRBV7-2 and TRBJ1-4; maybe TRBD1 (5 bases). The ends were cut back, 2 bases at V and 8 bases at J, with 15 bases in the middle. Germline V CDR1 and CDR2: SGHTA, FQGNSA. The length of the CDR3 is 15 residues. DNA for the CDR3: TGTGCCAGCAGCTTAAGGGACTCCCGTACCGAAAAACTGTTTTTT. The encoded protein is CASSLRDSRTEKLFF.

This clone was counted a single time. V and J are TRBV27 and TRBJ1-2; TRBD1 aligns across 8 bases. CDR1 and CDR2 from the germline V gene are MNHEY and SMNVEV (reference sequence). CDR3 length: 16 residues. V shed 4 bases, J shed 4 bases, and the junction held 11 bases outside the gene matches. The DNA for the CDR3 is TGTGCCAGCAGTTGTACACCAGGACAGGGCTGCTATGGCTACACCTTC. It codes for CASSCTPGQGCYGYTF.

The V and J genes are TRBV7-8 and TRBJ1-1; 9 nucleotides agree with TRBD1. The junction had 7 bases not matched to a gene; V was cut back by 5 bases and J by 6 bases. This CDR3 region has 14 residues. CDR1 and CDR2 from the germline V gene are SGHVS and FQNEAQ. CDR3 sequence (DNA): TGTGCCAGCAGCCCATGGGACAGGGTCTCTGAAGCTTTCTTT. This encodes CASSPWDRVSEAFF.

The chain carries TRBV30 and TRBJ2-7; 10 bases match TRBD2. V shed 5 bases and J 7 bases; nucleotides not matched to a gene: 11. Germline lookup yields CDR1 GTSNPN and CDR2 SVGIG (reference sequence). The CDR3 covers 14 residues. The CDR3: CAWRRASGSGEQYF. In nucleotides, the CDR3 is TGTGCCTGGCGGCGGGCTAGCGGGAGTGGGGAGCAGTACTTC.

The gene calls are TRBV10-3 and TRBJ1-1; 8 bases fit TRBD1. The CDR3 sequence is 15 residues long. Losses at the gene ends were 2 bases for V and 4 bases for J; bases not matched to a gene: 6. The germline V gene has CDR1 ENHRY and CDR2 SYGVKD. CDR3 region: CAISESDRGGTEAFF. The DNA of the CDR3 is TGTGCCATCAGTGAGAGCGACAGGGGTGGCACTGAAGCTTTCTTT.

This chain joins TRBV5-1 and TRBJ2-1, with 9 bases lining up with TRBD1. Germline CDR1 reads SGHRS; CDR2 reads YFSETQ. This CDR3 comprises 15 residues. V was clipped by 5 bases and J by 4 bases; unmatched bases: 7. Written as DNA, the CDR3 is TGCGCCAGCAGACTCAGGACAGGGGTGTACAATGAGCAGTTCTTC. Protein sequence: CASRLRTGVYNEQFF.

V and J are TRBV18 and TRBJ1-1; perhaps TRBD1 as D (5 bases). CDR3 length: 13 amino acids. CDR1 and CDR2 from the germline V gene are KGHSH and LQKENI. V was shortened by 7 bases and J by 2 bases, with 11 bases between the two germline ends. CDR3 sequence: CASLLTENTEAFF. CDR3 coding DNA: TGTGCCAGCTTACTGACAGAAAACACTGAAGCTTTCTTT. Full variable domain (outside the CDR3, taken from reference TRBV18 and TRBJ1-1): NAGVMQNPRHLVRRRGQEARLRCSPMKGHSHVYWYRQLPEEGLKFMVYLQKENIIDESGMPKERFSAEFPKEGPSILRIQQVVRGDSAAYFCASLLTENTEAFFGQGTRLTVV.

The chain couples TRBV28 to TRBJ1-5; 7 bases match TRBD1. CDR1 and CDR2 (germline): MDHEN, SYDVKM. The CDR3 sequence is 15 residues long. After removal of 3 bases from V and 6 bases from J, the junction contained 8 bases not matched to a gene. CDR3 sequence reads: CASSLGQGVSQPQHF. In nucleotides, the CDR3 is TGTGCCAGCAGTTTGGGGCAGGGGGTGAGTCAGCCCCAGCATTTT.

V and J are TRBV5-4 and TRBJ2-1, with a tentative D call TRBD1 (5 bases). The CDR3 totals 15 residues. Trimming left V 4 bases short and J 7 bases short, with 18 bases between. Germline V gene sequence: CDR1 SGHNT, CDR2 YYREEE (reference sequence). The CDR3: CASSPPRTIMNEQFF. DNA of the CDR3: TGTGCCAGCAGCCCCCCAAGGACAATCATGAATGAGCAGTTCTTC. Based on the CDR3 plus reference TRBV5-4 and TRBJ2-1, the full variable domain is ETGVTQSPTHLIKTRGQQVTLRCSSQSGHNTVSWYQQALGQGPQFIFQYYREEENGRGNFPPRFSGLQFPNYSSELNVNALELDDSALYLCASSPPRTIMNEQFFGPGTRLTVL.